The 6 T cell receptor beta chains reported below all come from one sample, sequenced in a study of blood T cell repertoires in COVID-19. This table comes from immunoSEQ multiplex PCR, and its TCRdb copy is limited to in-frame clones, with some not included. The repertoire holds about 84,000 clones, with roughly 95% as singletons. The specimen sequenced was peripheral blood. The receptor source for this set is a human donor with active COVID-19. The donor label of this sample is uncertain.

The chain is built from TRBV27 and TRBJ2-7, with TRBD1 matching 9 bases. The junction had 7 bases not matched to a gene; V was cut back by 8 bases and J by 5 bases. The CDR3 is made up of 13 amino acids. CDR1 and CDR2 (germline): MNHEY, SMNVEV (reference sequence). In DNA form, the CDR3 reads TGTGCCAGCCCGACGTGGGACAGGGACGAGCAGTACTTC. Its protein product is CASPTWDRDEQYF.

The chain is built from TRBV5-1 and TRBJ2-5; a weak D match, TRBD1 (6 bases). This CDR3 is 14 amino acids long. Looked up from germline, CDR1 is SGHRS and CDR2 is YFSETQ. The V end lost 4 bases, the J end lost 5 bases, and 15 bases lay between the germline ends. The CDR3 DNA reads TGCGCCAGCAGCGGTACAGGGTCAGTCGAGACCCAGTACTTC. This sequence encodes CASSGTGSVETQYF.

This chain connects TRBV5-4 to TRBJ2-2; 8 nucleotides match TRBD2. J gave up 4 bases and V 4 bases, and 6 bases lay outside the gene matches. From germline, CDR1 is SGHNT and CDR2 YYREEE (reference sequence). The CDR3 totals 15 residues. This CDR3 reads CASSPSGSLTGELFF. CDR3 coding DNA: TGTGCCAGCAGCCCAAGCGGGAGCCTCACCGGGGAGCTGTTTTTT.

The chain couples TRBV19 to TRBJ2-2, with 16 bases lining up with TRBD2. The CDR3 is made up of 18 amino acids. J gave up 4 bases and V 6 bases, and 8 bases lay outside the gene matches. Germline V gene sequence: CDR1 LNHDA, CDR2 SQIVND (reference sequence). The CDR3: CASRGTSGRGELTGELFF. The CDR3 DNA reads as TGTGCCAGTAGGGGGACTAGCGGGAGGGGCGAACTCACCGGGGAGCTGTTTTTT.

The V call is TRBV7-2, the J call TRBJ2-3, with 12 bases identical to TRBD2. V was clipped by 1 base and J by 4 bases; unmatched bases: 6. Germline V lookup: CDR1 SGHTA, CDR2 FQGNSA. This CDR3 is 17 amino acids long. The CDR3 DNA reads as TGTGCCAGCAGCTTAGTTCTAGCGGGGGGGCCCGCAGATACGCAGTATTTT. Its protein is CASSLVLAGGPADTQYF.

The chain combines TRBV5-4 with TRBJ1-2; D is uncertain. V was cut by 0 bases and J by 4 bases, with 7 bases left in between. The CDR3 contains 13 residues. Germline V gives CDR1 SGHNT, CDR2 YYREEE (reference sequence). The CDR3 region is CASSLGQVYGYTF. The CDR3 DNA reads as TGTGCCAGCAGCTTGGGGCAGGTCTATGGCTACACCTTC.